This T cell receptor beta chain was recorded in a study of early T cells in non-severe SARS-CoV-2 infection. Notes on the study in general: CD4 and private specificities were missed by VDJdb matching, which favored anti-spike CD8 responses.

cDNA molecules, individually, were tagged with unique molecular identifiers. TCRdb analysed the 5' RACE reads with MiXCR anew, one entry per CDR3 protein. Of some 39,000 distinct CDR3 sequences detected, 4% to 4.5% appear once; the ten largest clones hold about 3.1%. CDR1 MNHEY and CDR2 SVGEGT come from the germline V gene. V dropped 8 bases and J dropped 4 bases, with 8 bases sitting between them. The CDR3 has 12 residues. This clonotype was detected many times. Its target is not known. This chain joins TRBV6-2 or TRBV6-3 and TRBJ2-2; D gene unclear. The TCR comes from an adult who was a healthcare worker with PCR-confirmed SARS-CoV-2 infection or an uninfected control (not recorded which). The material sequenced was whole blood. The CDR3 DNA reads TGTGCCAGCCTGGATCTCACCGGGGAGCTGTTTTTT. It yields the protein CASLDLTGELFF.